This entry lists 26 T cell receptor beta chains sequenced from one sample in a study of neurological immune-mediated disorders. One entry per CDR3 protein, called by TCRdb with MiXCR from the 5' RACE reads. The sample consists of more than 50,000 distinct CDR3 sequences, about 4.2% of them appearing once. Material for sequencing was PBMCs. The receptor source for this set is a man aged 25 to 40 with multiple sclerosis.

There are many counts of this clonotype. The rearrangement uses TRBV20-1 and TRBJ2-5; 12 nucleotides agree with TRBD1. Losses at the gene ends were 6 bases for V and 6 bases for J; bases not matched to a gene: 20. Looked up from germline, CDR1 is DFQATT and CDR2 is SNEGSKA (reference sequence). The CDR3 runs 18 residues. DNA of the CDR3: TGCAGTGCCGGGGTCCCCCGGGACAGGGGGCCGTTCGGGAAGACCCAGTACTTC. Translating it yields CSAGVPRDRGPFGKTQYF.

This clonotype appeared many times. The chain has TRBV29-1 and TRBJ2-1; D call uncertain. Germline lookup yields CDR1 SQVTM and CDR2 ANQGSEA. The CDR3 has 15 amino acids. The V end lost 4 bases, the J end lost 10 bases, and 23 bases lay between the germline ends. The CDR3: CSVVALGSLFREQFF. The CDR3 DNA reads TGCAGCGTTGTAGCTCTGGGCAGCCTTTTTAGGGAGCAGTTCTTC.

In its sample, this clonotype was seen many times. J is TRBJ2-1 and V is TRBV7-8, with D tentatively TRBD2 (7 bases). The V and J ends lost 2 bases and 5 bases respectively, with 13 bases between them. Germline V lookup: CDR1 SGHVS, CDR2 FQNEAQ. The length of the CDR3 is 15 residues. The CDR3: CASSLSRGANNEQFF. DNA of the CDR3: TGTGCCAGCAGCTTATCCCGGGGGGCCAACAATGAGCAGTTCTTC.

This clonotype was counted many times. In nucleotides, the CDR3 is TGTGCCAGCAGTACCTCCGGGGGCCGCCAAGAGACCCAGTACTTC. It translates to CASSTSGGRQETQYF. This chain uses TRBV6-2 or TRBV6-3 with TRBJ2-5; tentatively, D is TRBD1 or TRBD2 (6 bases each). Germline assignment: CDR1 MNHEY and CDR2 SVGEGT. This CDR3 has 15 residues. Trimming removed 5 bases from V and 1 base from J, with 14 bases in between.

This clonotype has ten or more counts. The chain has TRBV6-5 and TRBJ2-3, with D maybe TRBD2 (5 bases). Germline CDR1 MNHEY, CDR2 SVGAGI. Trimming cost V 5 bases and J 3 bases, with 15 bases left between them. CDR3 length: 15 amino acids. CDR3 sequence: CASSPSVSGTDTQYF. CDR3 DNA sequence: TGTGCCAGCAGTCCGAGTGTATCGGGGACAGATACGCAGTATTTT.

This clonotype was picked up many times. The chain uses TRBV7-2 and TRBJ1-1, with D uncertain. CDR3 length equals 11 residues. CDR1 is SGHTA, CDR2 FQGNSA, per germline. V was clipped by 3 bases and J by 5 bases, with 4 bases between them. The CDR3 DNA reads as TGTGCCAGCAGCTTGAGAACTGAAGCTTTCTTT. Its protein is CASSLRTEAFF.

This clonotype came up many times. The chain joins TRBV4-3 to TRBJ2-2, with D tentatively TRBD1 (6 bases). The CDR3 is made up of 16 amino acids. The germline V gene has CDR1 LGHNA and CDR2 YSLEER. Trimming removed 1 base from V and 0 bases from J, with 9 bases in between. CDR3 nucleotide sequence: TGCGCCAGCAGCCAAGTGGCAGGGGCGAACACCGGGGAGCTGTTTTTT. It translates to CASSQVAGANTGELFF.

This clonotype was detected ten times or more. This sequence joins TRBV20-1 and TRBJ2-7; 11 bases align to TRBD2. The germline V gene has CDR1 DFQATT and CDR2 SNEGSKA (reference sequence). There are 13 residues in the CDR3. J lost 5 bases, V lost 0 bases, and 0 bases had no gene match. The CDR3 is CSARELAGDEQYF. The CDR3 DNA reads TGCAGTGCTAGAGAACTAGCGGGGGACGAGCAGTACTTC.

This clonotype was seen ten or more times. V gene TRBV20-1 combines with J gene TRBJ1-1, with a weak D call TRBD1 (5 bases). V shed 2 bases and J shed 8 bases, with 18 bases lying between them. This CDR3 is 14 amino acids long. Germline lookup yields CDR1 DFQATT and CDR2 SNEGSKA (reference sequence). The CDR3 sequence is CSARPGRGGEEAFF. The DNA of the CDR3 is TGCAGTGCTAGACCGGGACGCGGGGGGGAAGAAGCTTTCTTT.

This clonotype was recorded many times. V and J are TRBV12-3 or TRBV12-4 and TRBJ2-7, with D unclear. The length of the CDR3 is 13 residues. The V end was cut by 2 bases, the J end by 3 bases, with 8 bases between. CDR3 in DNA: TGTGCCAGCAGTTTACACCTAGGCTACGAGCAGTACTTC. Translated: CASSLHLGYEQYF.

This clonotype was counted many times. The rearrangement joins TRBV19 to TRBJ1-2, with D possibly TRBD1 on 6 matching bases. The CDR3 sequence is 14 residues long. Germline V gene sequence: CDR1 LNHDA, CDR2 SQIVND (reference sequence). Trimming took 2 bases from V and 8 from J, leaving 15 bases between them. DNA of the CDR3: TGTGCCAGTAGTATATGGGGGACACTACACGGCTACACCTTC. It yields the protein CASSIWGTLHGYTF. The complete variable domain, with remaining parts taken from reference TRBV19 and TRBJ1-2, reads DGGITQSPKYLFRKEGQNVTLSCEQNLNHDAMYWYRQDPGQGLRLIYYSQIVNDFQKGDIAEGYSVSREKKESFPLTVTSAQKNPTAFYLCASSIWGTLHGYTFGSGTRLTVV.

This clonotype has ten or more counts. The chain has TRBV20-1 and TRBJ2-2; perhaps TRBD2 as D (6 bases). Germline V gene data show CDR1 as DFQATT and CDR2 as SNEGSKA (reference sequence). The CDR3 consists of 16 residues. Trimming left V 0 bases short and J 6 bases short, with 17 bases between. CDR3 sequence (DNA): TGCAGTGCTAGAGATGGCCGACTAGGAGGCGCCGGGGAGCTGTTTTTT. Amino acids: CSARDGRLGGAGELFF.

This chain uses TRBV29-1 with TRBJ1-2; 11 bases are shared with TRBD1. J was trimmed by 0 bases and V by 5 bases; bases with no gene match: 11. CDR3 length: 17 residues. Germline V gene sequence: CDR1 SQVTM, CDR2 ANQGSEA. In DNA, the CDR3 is TGCAGCGTTACTCACCGGGACAGGGGGAACTCTAACTATGGCTACACCTTC. Its translation is CSVTHRDRGNSNYGYTF.

This clonotype was counted between two and nine times. A much larger clone differs from this one at a single base, so this may be a read error. The V call is TRBV5-1, the J call TRBJ2-7; D remains unclear. This CDR3 spans 11 amino acids. Trimming cost V 5 bases and J 7 bases, with 10 bases left between them. CDR1 is SGHRS, CDR2 YFSETQ, per germline. The CDR3 DNA reads as TGCGCCAGCAGACTCCCTGGTGAGCAGTACTTC. Translation: CASRLPGEQYF.

This clonotype has ten or more counts. The chain uses TRBV5-1 and TRBJ2-5; D assignment may be TRBD1 or TRBD2 (5 bases each). Per germline, CDR1 SGHRS and CDR2 YFSETQ. This CDR3 is built from 15 residues. The V end was cut by 0 bases, the J end by 0 bases, with 9 bases between. The CDR3 region is CASSLGGTYQETQYF. As DNA, the CDR3 is TGCGCCAGCAGCTTGGGGGGGACGTACCAAGAGACCCAGTACTTC.

There are many counts of this clonotype. The chain employs TRBV9 and TRBJ2-1, with D possibly being TRBD2 (6 bases). The CDR3 sequence is 14 residues long. Deletions cut 3 bases from V and 4 bases from J, with 11 bases between. CDR1 is SGDLS and CDR2 is YYNGEE in the germline V gene. The CDR3 here is CASSGGEEYNEQFF. CDR3 nucleotide sequence: TGTGCCAGCAGCGGGGGGGAAGAATACAATGAGCAGTTCTTC.

This clonotype has at least ten counts. The rearrangement links TRBV20-1 to TRBJ2-1; D call uncertain. CDR3 length: 16 amino acids. The V gene lost 3 bases and the J gene lost 1 base, with 16 bases spanning the gap. Looked up from germline, CDR1 is DFQATT and CDR2 is SNEGSKA (reference sequence). For the CDR3, the DNA is TGCAGTGCTAGGGCAAGACCCTTGATTTCCTACAATGAGCAGTTCTTC. It yields the protein CSARARPLISYNEQFF.

This sequence joins TRBV2 and TRBJ2-3, with 13 bases matching TRBD2. Germline trimming cut 6 bases from V and 0 bases from J; bases unmatched to any gene: 12. The CDR3 length is 19 residues. Germline assignment: CDR1 SNHLY and CDR2 FYNNEI. For the CDR3, the DNA is TGTGCCAGCAGACAACGACTAGCGGGGGGCATAACTAGCACAGATACGCAGTATTTT. It translates to CASRQRLAGGITSTDTQYF.

This clonotype showed up many times. J is TRBJ2-1 and V is TRBV5-1; the D gene is possibly TRBD1 (5 bases). Trimming shortened V by 2 bases and J by 0 bases, and 9 bases separated the two germline ends. The CDR3 covers 15 residues. Germline CDR1 and CDR2: SGHRS and YFSETQ. The CDR3 nucleotides read TGCGCCAGCAGCTTCTTTCAGGGCTCCTACAATGAGCAGTTCTTC. It translates to CASSFFQGSYNEQFF.

In its sample, this clonotype was seen many times. The V gene is TRBV5-6, the J gene TRBJ2-3; 7 nucleotides agree with TRBD1. Germline V gene sequence: CDR1 SGHDT, CDR2 YYEEEE. Trimming at V came to 4 bases and at J to 0 bases, leaving 8 bases not matched to a gene. The CDR3 has 16 residues. CDR3 residues: CASSVTGDVSTDTQYF. The CDR3 coding sequence is TGTGCCAGCAGCGTAACAGGGGATGTCAGCACAGATACGCAGTATTTT. The full variable domain, rest sourced from reference TRBV5-6 and TRBJ2-3, is DAGVTQSPTHLIKTRGQQVTLRCSPKSGHDTVSWYQQALGQGPQFIFQYYEEEERQRGNFPDRFSGHQFPNYSSELNVNALLLGDSALYLCASSVTGDVSTDTQYFGPGTRLTVL.

In its sample, this clonotype was seen many times. The chain recombines TRBV20-1 with TRBJ2-7; 9 bases match TRBD1. This CDR3 contains 13 residues. The ends lost 5 bases at V and 7 bases at J; junction bases unmatched: 9. Germline assignment: CDR1 DFQATT and CDR2 SNEGSKA (reference sequence). The CDR3 sequence: CSADAGTGPEQYF. For the CDR3, the DNA is TGCAGTGCTGATGCCGGGACAGGGCCAGAGCAGTACTTC.

This clonotype was seen at least ten times. In nucleotides, the CDR3 is TGCGCCAGCAGGCCGGAGGCTTCCAATAATGAGCAGTTCTTC. This sequence encodes CASRPEASNNEQFF. V is TRBV5-1 and J is TRBJ2-1, with a tentative D call TRBD2 (5 bases). V was cut by 5 bases and J by 7 bases, with 16 bases left in between. CDR3 length: 14 amino acids. Germline lookup yields CDR1 SGHRS and CDR2 YFSETQ.

The sample holds many counts of this clonotype. The chain uses TRBV7-2 and TRBJ2-3; maybe TRBD2 (5 bases). This CDR3 has 12 amino acids. Trimming removed 3 bases at V and 6 bases at J, with 7 bases between. Germline CDR1 reads SGHTA; CDR2 reads FQGNSA. CDR3 amino acids: CASSFPGDTQYF. The CDR3 DNA is TGTGCCAGCAGCTTCCCGGGGGATACGCAGTATTTT.

This clonotype was detected ten times or more. This chain joins TRBV4-1 and TRBJ2-2, with TRBD2 matching over 9 bases. The V segment lost 8 bases and the J segment 7 bases; nucleotides outside the gene matches: 11. The CDR3 consists of 15 residues. CDR1 MGHRA and CDR2 YSYEKL come from the germline V gene. This CDR3 reads CASSGVAGDVGELFF. The CDR3 coding sequence is TGCGCCAGCTCAGGGGTAGCGGGGGACGTCGGGGAGCTGTTTTTT.

This clonotype was detected ten times or more. This CDR3 reads CATSRAPGGADTQYF. The CDR3 coding sequence is TGTGCCACCAGCAGAGCCCCAGGGGGTGCAGATACGCAGTATTTT. The chain recombines TRBV15 with TRBJ2-3; 7 bases line up with TRBD1. Looked up from germline, CDR1 is LNHNV and CDR2 is YYDKDF (reference sequence). This CDR3 has 15 residues. V was clipped by 1 base and J by 4 bases; unmatched bases: 5. The full variable domain, its missing parts supplied by reference TRBV15 and TRBJ2-3, is DAMVIQNPRYQVTQFGKPVTLSCSQTLNHNVMYWYQQKSSQAPKLLFHYYDKDFNNEADTPDNFQSRRPNTSFCFLDIRSPGLGDTAMYLCATSRAPGGADTQYFGPGTRLTVL.

There are many counts of this clonotype. The chain employs TRBV29-1 and TRBJ2-7; D gene uncertain. Germline V gene lookup returns CDR1 SQVTM and CDR2 ANQGSEA. This CDR3 comprises 12 residues. Trimming pared 3 bases from V and 2 bases from J, leaving 8 bases between. In nucleotides, the CDR3 is TGCAGCGTTGAGGGCAGTGCCTACGAGCAGTACTTC. Translating gives CSVEGSAYEQYF.